This TCR beta chain was documented in a study of PD-L1 blockade in urothelial cancer (dated by TCRdb to the late 2010s). Broadly, across the study: Every patient began therapy at some point between 2013 and 2015 and was given atezolizumab 1,200 mg intravenously every 3 weeks. Pretreatment tumor samples and matched peripheral blood, collected serially before and after atezolizumab treatment, underwent TCR sequencing. Durable clinical benefit was achieved by nine patients but not by the remaining 20. Whole exome sequencing and RNA sequencing of pretreatment tumors were performed alongside TCR sequencing in the same patients. Under 30 patients had pretreatment blood TCR-seq, some 25 had at least one posttreatment blood collection, and some 25 had tumor TCR-seq. Blood samples were analyzed at two time points: 3 weeks after treatment start (second dose) and 6 weeks after treatment start. Durable clinical benefit was defined as progression-free survival longer than 6 months, and TCR features were also tested against progression-free and overall survival. An ECOG performance status of 0 or 1 was recorded for the patients, and 0 to 3 prior chemotherapy regimens had been received by the patients. About 85% of the 29 patients were males with bladder-origin urothelial cancer, and about 65% of the roughly 30 reported a prior smoking history. Blood samples yielded a median of roughly 140,000 T cells and 65,000 to 95,000 unique TCRs, with median clonality 0.080. Somatic, immune and clinical correlates of response to PD-L1 blockade with atezolizumab in urothelial cancer were the focus of an exploratory multi-omic analysis.

The full study reports these points: Improved progression-free and overall survival was associated with having pretreatment peripheral blood TCR clonality below the median. Because the sample size was small (n of about 27) and many of the analyses were exploratory, the results are meant to be hypothesis-generating. Among patients with durable benefit, tumor-associated TCR clones showed greater expansion in peripheral blood 3 weeks after treatment started (n ≈ 22, p = 0.022).

Each PCR received spiked-in synthetic TCR analog templates so that absolute template abundance could be estimated from read counts. Using the immunoSEQ assay, TCRbeta CDR3 regions were amplified from genomic DNA with bias-controlled V and J gene primers. Rearranged TCRbeta segments were sequenced at approximately 20X coverage. The paper's processing steps were these. Clustering was used to correct sequencing errors, and CDR3s were annotated against IMGT so that V, D and J genes could be assigned. Downstream analyses used only productive TCRbeta rearrangements, leaving out any out-of-frame or stop-codon sequences. Clonality was computed as one minus Shannon entropy normalized by the log of the number of unique productive sequences. Clones differing between time points or between blood and tumor were identified by Fisher's exact test with Benjamini-Hochberg correction at adjusted p below 0.01. As stored in TCRdb, this immuneACCESS dataset retains in-frame rearrangements with V and J assigned. A fraction of the clones does not appear; measured against another copy, unresolved V genes explain less than half of the discrepancy, and the remainder lacks a known reason. V, J and clone size reflect that table, while D and trimming were determined from the DNA. Across this sample there are 60,000 to 80,000 clones, with around nine tenths seen only once. The leading ten clones occupy over 9% of the sample.

The sample's time point label, in plain terms: peripheral blood 6 weeks after treatment start. The cohort comprised roughly 30 patients with locally advanced or metastatic urothelial carcinoma treated at Memorial Sloan Kettering on a trial protocol. Peripheral blood mononuclear cells were collected pretreatment and during treatment, with between 1 and 8 total time points obtained per patient. The Qiagen DNeasy Blood extraction kit was used to purify genomic DNA from total PBMCs and tumor samples. PBMCs were collected pretreatment and during treatment, and were isolated and stored as previously described. Note on this clone: The antigen this receptor binds is unknown. Base qualities are not at hand, and no much larger clone is one base apart.

The V and J ends are trimmed by 3 bases and 4 bases, leaving 13 bases between them. For CDR1 and CDR2, the germline V gene (reference sequence) lists GTSNPN and SVGIG. The CDR3, from cysteine to phenylalanine, totals 13 residues. Of the read, only the CDR3 DNA is kept; its 39 bases are in frame from base 1. The chain couples TRBV30 to TRBJ2-7; TRBD1 is perhaps the D gene, given 6 matching bases. This sequence was found in a man between 60 and 75 years old with urothelial cancer. Sample: PBMCs, taken around atezolizumab (anti-PD-L1) treatment. The CDR3 protein sequence reads: CAWSPGHAYEQYF. The DNA sequence is TGTGCCTGGAGCCCGGGACATGCATACGAGCAGTACTTC. Here the CDR3 is joined to the reference TRBV30 and TRBJ2-7 genes, and the full variable domain is: SQTIHQWPATLVQPVGSPLSLECTVEGTSNPNLYWYRQAAGRGLQLLFYSVGIGQISSEVPQNLSASRPQDRQFILSSKKLLLSDSGFYLCAWSPGHAYEQYFGPGTRLTVT.